This TCR beta chain was recovered during a study of PD-L1 blockade in urothelial cancer. Study-level information: A median blood sample held roughly 150,000 T cells and 75,000 to 85,000 unique TCRs.

With regard to this clone: The antigen remains unidentified.

The V segment lost 3 bases and the J segment 6 bases; nucleotides outside the gene matches: 4. The CDR3 length is 13 residues. The V gene's germline CDR1 is SGDLS and CDR2 YYNGEE. Each PCR received spiked synthetic TCR analog templates. Sequencing used immunoSEQ multiplex PCR; TCRdb keeps in-frame clones, though not all of them. Of approximately 83,000 clones in the sample, roughly 85% are singletons; the top ten hold under 8.5%. Findings of the study overall: Lower pretreatment blood TCR clonality, under the median, predicted better survival, researchers reported.

Time point: peripheral blood 6 weeks after treatment start. Sample numbers ranged from 1 to 8 per patient, encompassing pretreatment and on-treatment collections. This chain uses TRBV9 with TRBJ2-5, with 8 bases fitting TRBD1. The origin of this receptor is a man aged 70-80 years with urothelial cancer. Sample: PBMCs, taken around atezolizumab (anti-PD-L1) treatment. The CDR3: CASSAGGGKTQYF. The DNA of the CDR3 is TGTGCCAGCAGCGCAGGGGGCGGAAAGACCCAGTACTTC.